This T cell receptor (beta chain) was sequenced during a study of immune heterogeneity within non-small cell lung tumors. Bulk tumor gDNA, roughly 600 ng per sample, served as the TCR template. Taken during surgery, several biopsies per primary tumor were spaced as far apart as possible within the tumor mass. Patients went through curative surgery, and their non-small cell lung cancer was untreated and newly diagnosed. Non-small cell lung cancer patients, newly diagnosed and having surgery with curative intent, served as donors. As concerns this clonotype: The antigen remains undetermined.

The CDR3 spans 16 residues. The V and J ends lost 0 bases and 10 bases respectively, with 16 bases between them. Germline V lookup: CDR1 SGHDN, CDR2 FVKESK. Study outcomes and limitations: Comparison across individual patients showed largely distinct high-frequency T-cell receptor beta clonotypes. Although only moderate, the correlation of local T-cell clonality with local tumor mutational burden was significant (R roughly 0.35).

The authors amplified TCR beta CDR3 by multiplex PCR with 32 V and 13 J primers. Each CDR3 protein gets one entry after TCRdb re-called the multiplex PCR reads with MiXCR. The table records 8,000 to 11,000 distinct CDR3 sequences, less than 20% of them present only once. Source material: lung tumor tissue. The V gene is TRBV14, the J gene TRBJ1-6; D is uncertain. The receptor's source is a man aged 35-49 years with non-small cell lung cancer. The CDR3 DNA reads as TGTGCCAGCAGCCAAGATTTAGACGGTCTAGGGTCACCCCTCCACTTT. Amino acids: CASSQDLDGLGSPLHF.